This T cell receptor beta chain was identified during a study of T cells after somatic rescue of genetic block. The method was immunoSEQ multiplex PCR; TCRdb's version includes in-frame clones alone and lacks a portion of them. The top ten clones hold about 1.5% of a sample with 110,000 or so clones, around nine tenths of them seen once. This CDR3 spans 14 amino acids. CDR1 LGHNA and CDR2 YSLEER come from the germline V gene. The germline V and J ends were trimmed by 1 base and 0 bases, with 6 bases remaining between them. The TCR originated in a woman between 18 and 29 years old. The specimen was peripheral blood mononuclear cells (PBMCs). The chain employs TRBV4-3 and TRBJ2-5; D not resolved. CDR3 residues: CASSQALDQETQYF. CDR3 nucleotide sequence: TGCGCCAGCAGCCAAGCACTTGACCAAGAGACCCAGTACTTC.